The clone carrying this T cell receptor beta chain showed up many times. RNA transcripts were the template for amplifying TCR beta CDR3 regions. During a first-round RT-PCR of the TCR CDR3, the HTBI primer set was used. MiXCR, applied by TCRdb to the multiplex PCR reads, yields one record per CDR3 protein. This sample has 350,000 to 450,000 distinct CDR3 sequences, with roughly an eighth found just once. This specimen belongs to a study of T cells in Graves' hyperthyroidism and ophthalmopathy. Trimming took 2 bases from V and 4 from J, leaving 12 bases between them. The CDR3 length is 14 residues. Enrolled ophthalmopathy patients presented with a Clinical Activity Score of at least 3, a NOSPECS grade of at least 4, and disease duration under 3 months. Uncontrolled infection, other autoimmune disease, pregnancy or lactation barred patients from enrollment. Diagnosis rested on symptoms, serum thyroxine and TRAb, thyroid ultrasound, and orbital computed tomography.

Input material: blood. The receptor's source is a man between 50 and 59 years old with Graves' ophthalmopathy. The chain has TRBV12-3 or TRBV12-4 and TRBJ2-7; D may be TRBD2 (5 bases). CDR3 region: CASSLRLKRYEQYF. The CDR3 DNA reads as TGTGCCAGCAGTTTAAGACTAAAACGTTACGAGCAGTACTTC.